This T cell receptor beta chain was captured by sequencing in a study of Graves' ophthalmopathy and Graves' hyperthyroidism (dated 2018 in TCRdb). Turning to the overall study: Peripheral blood was collected at initial diagnosis, prior to any treatment. The study used TCR beta repertoire signatures to distinguish Graves' ophthalmopathy from Graves' hyperthyroidism and to predict progression to ophthalmopathy. The independent validation cohort included about 19 hyperthyroidism patients plus 17 patients who later progressed from hyperthyroidism to ophthalmopathy. After sampling, hyperthyroidism patients received methimazole starting at 30 mg daily, and ophthalmopathy patients received high-dose intravenous methylprednisolone. In total, approximately 130 blood samples were TCR-sequenced: fewer than 50 ophthalmopathy, roughly 77 hyperthyroidism and around 17 hyperthyroidism-to-ophthalmopathy patients. In roughly 6 hyperthyroidism patients, the T-cell repertoire of thyroid tissue was compared with the T-cell repertoire of blood. To explore V-J signatures that separate ophthalmopathy from hyperthyroidism, a discovery set of approximately 100 patients was enrolled, consisting of more than 40 with ophthalmopathy and roughly 59 with stable hyperthyroidism. Study-wide conclusions, independent of this receptor: In cross-validation, the 13-signature model distinguished ophthalmopathy from stable hyperthyroidism with approximately 85% sensitivity and around 81% specificity, and in the test set the corresponding values were about 80% and 75%. Sample size was not predetermined statistically, and investigators were not blinded to group allocation. In validation, the model predicted ophthalmopathy progression with about 71% sensitivity and roughly 72% specificity; roughly 11 predicted patients were CT-confirmed with GO in a median of about 6.2 months. Most expanded thyroid clonotypes with frequency above 0.001 were also detected in blood, suggesting blood repertoires may reflect the thyroid immune response.

In its sample, this clonotype was seen many times. Its antigen target is currently unknown. Base quality data are lacking; no much larger clone is found one base away. For repertoire sequencing, the TCR beta CDR3 regions were amplified from RNA transcripts. A first-round RT-PCR used HTBI primers with the Qiagen OneStep RT-PCR kit, followed by a second-round multiplex PCR, size selection and purification. Sequencing of the libraries was carried out on an Illumina HiSeq2000 in paired-end mode with 100 bp reads. The source study handled its data this way. SOAPnuke was used to process the reads, removing any read that contained adapters or uncalled bases, had a mean Phred below 15, or lacked an exact match to the constant primer or identifier. High-quality paired reads were merged with COPE v1.2.5. Clonotypes were defined as unique nucleotide sequences and were aligned to IMGT TRB V, D and J references using MiTCR v1.1. The analysis was limited to V-J combinations with a frequency above 0.0001, which together covered 99.2% of the repertoires. A TCR clonal expansion and chaos score per V-J combination was defined as the ratio of F50 clonal expansion to chaos observed in the TCRdist matrix. Features were reduced by Welch's t-statistics and random forest to around 13 V-J combinations, which fed a naive Bayes classifier. The Morisita-Horn index was used to measure how similar the thyroid and blood repertoires were. TCRdb itself trimmed the public reads at Q25 with fastp, ran MiXCR and retained productive beta chains. Entries are consolidated by CDR3 protein sequence, retaining the most common genes and DNA. The V and J calls follow TCRdb's processing rather than the paper's. Within this sample are about 230,000 distinct CDR3 sequences, with about 46% of them counted one time only. The top ten constitute 40% to 55% of the sample.

The ophthalmopathy patients had moderately to severely active disease, with a Clinical Activity Score of 3 or higher, a NOSPECS grade of 4 or higher, and a disease duration of less than 3 months. Patients with other autoimmune diseases, uncontrolled infections, pregnancy or lactation were excluded. Diagnosis was based on clinical symptoms, serum thyroxine, TRAb, thyroid ultrasound and orbital computed tomography. PBMCs were isolated from 10 ml of fresh peripheral blood by Ficoll-Paque density gradient centrifugation. Total RNA was extracted using Trizol reagent, and RNA quality was checked on an Agilent 2100 Bioanalyzer. This TCR derives from an adult man with Graves' ophthalmopathy. Sequencing used peripheral blood.

The CDR3 protein sequence reads: CASSEDRDDGYTF. The DNA sequence is TGTGCCAGCAGTGAGGACAGGGACGATGGCTACACCTTC. This chain is built from TRBV2 and TRBJ1-2; TRBD1 aligns with 8 central bases. From the cysteine through the phenylalanine, the CDR3 covers 13 amino acids. Only the CDR3 region is kept as DNA, spanning 39 bases read in frame from base 1. From a lookup of the germline V gene, CDR1 and CDR2 are SNHLY and FYNNEI. Germline trimming: 3 bases from V, 6 bases from J; junction bases outside gene matches: 3.